One and the same sample provided the 27 T cell receptor beta chains below, sequenced in a study of early T cells in non-severe SARS-CoV-2 infection. One entry per CDR3 protein results from TCRdb running MiXCR on the 5' RACE reads. The sample records about 94,000 distinct CDR3 sequences, 13% being singletons. The material sequenced was whole blood. The receptors were sampled from an adult who was a healthcare worker with PCR-confirmed SARS-CoV-2 infection or an uninfected control (not recorded which).

The chain couples TRBV18 to TRBJ2-3; D is perhaps TRBD1 or TRBD2 (5 bases each). The CDR3 sequence is 13 residues long. Germline CDR1 and CDR2: KGHSH and LQKENI. The ends were cut back, 7 bases at V and 6 bases at J, with 14 bases in the middle. In nucleotides, the CDR3 is TGTGCCAGCTTTACGGGGACGATGGATACGCAGTATTTT. Translation: CASFTGTMDTQYF. The full variable domain, completed using reference TRBV18 and TRBJ2-3, is NAGVMQNPRHLVRRRGQEARLRCSPMKGHSHVYWYRQLPEEGLKFMVYLQKENIIDESGMPKERFSAEFPKEGPSILRIQQVVRGDSAAYFCASFTGTMDTQYFGPGTRLTVL.

The chain recombines TRBV7-8 with TRBJ1-3, with D uncertain. Per the germline V gene, CDR1 is SGHVS and CDR2 is FQNEAQ. The CDR3 has 12 amino acids. V lost 8 bases and J 4 bases, leaving 9 bases between the germline ends. CDR3 in amino acids: CASAPRGNTIYF. As DNA, the CDR3 is TGTGCCAGCGCACCCCGGGGAAACACCATATATTTT.

This clonotype has ten or more counts. The chain joins TRBV2 to TRBJ2-1, with D perhaps matching TRBD2 (6 bases). The ends were cut back, 4 bases at V and 9 bases at J, with 10 bases in the middle. Germline V gene data show CDR1 as SNHLY and CDR2 as FYNNEI. This CDR3 has 12 residues. The CDR3 is CASSGRGPEQFF. The CDR3 DNA reads as TGTGCCAGCAGTGGGAGGGGCCCTGAGCAGTTCTTC.

This clonotype was picked up a small number of times. The chain is built from TRBV6-6 and TRBJ2-2; TRBD1 matches 12 bases. CDR1 and CDR2 (germline): MNHNY, SVGAGI (reference sequence). The CDR3 has 19 amino acids. With 2 bases clipped from V and 7 bases from J, the junction kept 14 bases outside the gene matches. CDR3 nucleotides: TGTGCCAGCAGTTACGATGGGGACAGGGGGCTCGTTTTTGGCGGGGAGCTGTTTTTT. This codes for CASSYDGDRGLVFGGELFF.

The sample holds many counts of this clonotype. This chain connects TRBV7-2 to TRBJ2-5, with 10 nucleotides matching TRBD2. The V and J ends lost 5 bases and 4 bases, in that order; junction bases with no gene match: 7. CDR1 is SGHTA and CDR2 is FQGNSA in the germline V gene. The CDR3 extends over 15 amino acids. The CDR3: CASSAYSGGRETQYF. Written as DNA, the CDR3 is TGTGCCAGCAGCGCATATAGCGGGGGGAGAGAGACCCAGTACTTC.

This clonotype was seen a handful of times. The chain combines TRBV10-3 with TRBJ1-1, with a possible D match to TRBD1 (6 bases). Trimming removed 3 bases from V and 7 bases from J, with 15 bases in between. The CDR3 is 14 amino acids. Germline V gene sequence: CDR1 ENHRY, CDR2 SYGVKD. The CDR3 coding sequence is TGTGCCATCAGTGACCGCCGGACAGAACTTGAAGCTTTCTTT. It yields the protein CAISDRRTELEAFF.

The rearrangement uses TRBV27 and TRBJ2-3; D is ambiguous. Germline lookup yields CDR1 MNHEY and CDR2 SMNVEV (reference sequence). V shed 5 bases and J shed 1 base, with 25 bases lying between them. CDR3 length: 19 residues. CDR3 in DNA: TGTGCCAGCAGTCCTTACCTCACCCTCGGTGGATCCGGCACAGATACGCAGTATTTT. Its translation: CASSPYLTLGGSGTDTQYF.

The chain employs TRBV28 and TRBJ2-7, with D possibly matching TRBD1 (6 bases). CDR1 is MDHEN, CDR2 SYDVKM, per germline. This CDR3 comprises 13 residues. V shed 6 bases and J shed 2 bases, with 11 bases lying between them. The CDR3 bases are TGTGCCAGCAGAGAGGGGGTGGCCTACGAGCAGTACTTC. Protein: CASREGVAYEQYF.

V gene TRBV9 combines with J gene TRBJ2-3, with D perhaps assigned TRBD1 or TRBD2 (6 bases each). This CDR3 is built from 15 residues. Between the trimmed V and J ends, which lost 3 bases and 6 bases, there was a span of 17 bases. The germline gives CDR1 SGDLS, CDR2 YYNGEE. The CDR3 protein is CASSASLGGLDTQYF. Written as DNA, the CDR3 is TGTGCCAGCAGCGCATCTCTGGGGGGCCTCGATACGCAGTATTTT.

This clonotype was detected ten times or more. The V gene is TRBV20-1, the J gene TRBJ2-3; 8 nucleotides align to TRBD2. The CDR3 sequence is 15 residues long. Germline V lookup: CDR1 DFQATT, CDR2 SNEGSKA (reference sequence). Trimming removed 5 bases from V and 4 bases from J; junction bases left unmatched: 11. CDR3 sequence: CSAFRGLANADTQYF. In DNA form, the CDR3 reads TGCAGTGCTTTCCGCGGACTAGCAAATGCAGATACGCAGTATTTT.

Many counts were recorded for this clonotype. The chain is built from TRBV20-1 and TRBJ2-4; D is perhaps TRBD1 (6 bases). Germline CDR1 DFQATT, CDR2 SNEGSKA (reference sequence). V gave up 7 bases and J gave up 0 bases, with 10 bases separating them. The CDR3 loop spans 13 amino acids. In nucleotides, the CDR3 is TGCAGTGGGACAGTATTAGCCAAAAACATTCAGTACTTC. Translating it yields CSGTVLAKNIQYF.

This chain connects TRBV29-1 to TRBJ1-3; D is unresolved. The germline CDR1 and CDR2 sequences are SQVTM and ANQGSEA. This CDR3 comprises 12 residues. V was trimmed by 2 bases and J by 6 bases, leaving 8 bases between them. Here the CDR3 DNA reads TGCAGCGTTGAAAGGCCCCCAAACACCATATATTTT. Its translation: CSVERPPNTIYF.

The CDR3 nucleotides are TGTGCCAGCAGCCTATTCTCACGGAGGGGGCCGACAGATACGCAGTATTTT. It codes for CASSLFSRRGPTDTQYF. This chain joins TRBV28 and TRBJ2-3, with D maybe TRBD1 (7 bases). Germline CDR1 reads MDHEN; CDR2 reads SYDVKM. CDR3 size: 17 residues. V was clipped by 6 bases and J by 3 bases, with 22 bases between them.

There are many counts of this clonotype. V usage is TRBV9 and J usage is TRBJ1-5, with no clear D. The CDR3 has 13 residues. Per the germline V gene, CDR1 is SGDLS and CDR2 is YYNGEE. The germline V and J ends were trimmed by 2 bases and 6 bases, with 9 bases remaining between them. Here the CDR3 reads CASSVYEGQPQHF. In nucleotides, the CDR3 is TGTGCCAGCAGCGTTTACGAGGGTCAGCCCCAGCATTTT.

This clonotype appeared many times. At one of its ends the junction is not consistent with the germline gene, which may arise from a read error. This sequence joins TRBV28 and TRBJ2-7, with TRBD1 matching 7 bases. The CDR3 spans 11 residues. Germline V lookup: CDR1 MDHEN, CDR2 SYDVKM. The CDR3, as DNA: TGTGCCAGCAGTCCCCGACAGGGTTTGGCCTTC. Amino acid sequence: CASSPRQGLAF. The full variable domain, in which reference TRBV28 and TRBJ2-7 provide the parts outside the CDR3, is DVKVTQSSRYLVKRTGEKVFLECVQDMDHENMFWYRQDPGLGLRLIYFSYDVKMKEKGDIPEGYSVSREKKERFSLILESASTNQTSMYLCASSPRQGLAFGPGTRLTVT.

The genes are TRBV5-6 and TRBJ2-1; D gene ambiguous. V shed 1 base and J shed 7 bases, with 6 bases lying between them. The germline V gene has CDR1 SGHDT and CDR2 YYEEEE. The CDR3 consists of 12 residues. The CDR3 bases are TGTGCCAGCAGCTTGTTTCGGAATGAGCAGTTCTTC. Protein: CASSLFRNEQFF.

There are many counts of this clonotype. The rearrangement uses TRBV18 and TRBJ1-3; D gene ambiguous. This CDR3 is built from 13 residues. Trimming removed 4 bases from V and 4 bases from J, with 8 bases in between. Per the germline V gene, CDR1 is KGHSH and CDR2 is LQKENI. CDR3 coding DNA: TGTGCCAGCTCACAAGGAGGGGGAAACACCATATATTTT. Protein: CASSQGGGNTIYF.

This clonotype was detected only a few times. The chain is built from TRBV20-1 and TRBJ2-7; TRBD1 matches 10 bases. Germline V gene lookup returns CDR1 DFQATT and CDR2 SNEGSKA (reference sequence). This CDR3 region has 15 residues. V dropped 5 bases and J dropped 2; count of bases not matched to a gene: 9. CDR3 coding DNA: TGCAGTGCTTCTAACCCGGGACAGGGGACCTACGAGCAGTACTTC. Amino acid sequence: CSASNPGQGTYEQYF.

V usage is TRBV12-3 or TRBV12-4 and J usage is TRBJ2-1; weak D call: TRBD1 (6 bases). This CDR3 is built from 12 residues. Between the trimmed V and J ends, which lost 6 bases and 9 bases, there was a span of 12 bases. DNA of the CDR3: TGTGCCAGCAGCCCCGGACAGCGTGAGCAGTTCTTC. It translates to CASSPGQREQFF.

The V gene is TRBV28, the J gene TRBJ2-7; 8 nucleotides agree with TRBD1. V trimming: 6 bases; J trimming: 6 bases; junction bases outside the gene matches: 10. CDR3 length equals 14 residues. Per the germline V gene, CDR1 is MDHEN and CDR2 is SYDVKM. The CDR3 DNA reads as TGTGCCAGCAGGACAAGCAGGGGGCTGTTCGAGCAGTACTTC. Its protein is CASRTSRGLFEQYF.

A remark on this clonotype: A much larger clone lies a single base off, so this may be a read error. The chain is built from TRBV7-2 and TRBJ2-7, with D possibly TRBD2 on 6 matching bases. The V end lost 3 bases, the J end lost 2 bases, and 8 bases lay between the germline ends. The germline gives CDR1 SGHTA, CDR2 FQGNSA. The CDR3 totals 13 residues. The CDR3 loop is CASSLREPYEQYF. The CDR3, as DNA: TGTGCCAGCAGCTTGCGGGAACCCTACGAGCAGTACTTC. The variable domain in full, completed from reference TRBV7-2 and TRBJ2-7, reads GAGVSQSPSNKVTEKGKDVELRCDPISGHTALYWYRQSLGQGLEFLIYFQGNSAPDKSGLPSDRFSAERTGGSVSTLTIQRTQQEDSAVYLCASSLREPYEQYFGPGTRLTVT.

In this sample, this clonotype turned up many times. This chain uses TRBV24-1 with TRBJ2-5, with 7 bases that match TRBD1. After removal of 1 base from V and 1 base from J, the junction contained 5 bases not matched to a gene. Germline loops: CDR1 KGHDR, CDR2 SFDVKD. This CDR3 is built from 16 residues. The CDR3 coding sequence is TGTGCCACCAGTGATTTTGGCAGGGGGACCCAAGAGACCCAGTACTTC. The encoded protein is CATSDFGRGTQETQYF.

This clonotype has a count of ten or more. The gene calls are TRBV20-1 and TRBJ1-2; the D is unclear. CDR1 is DFQATT and CDR2 is SNEGSKA in the germline V gene (reference sequence). This CDR3 is built from 13 residues. Trimming cost V 0 bases and J 2 bases, with 7 bases left between them. CDR3 in amino acids: CSARDQGNYGYTF. Written as DNA, the CDR3 is TGCAGTGCTAGAGATCAAGGGAACTATGGCTACACCTTC.

This clonotype has ten or more counts. The V and J genes are TRBV28 and TRBJ2-3; D unclear. CDR1 and CDR2 from the germline V gene are MDHEN and SYDVKM. The germline V and J ends were trimmed by 4 bases and 3 bases, with 2 bases remaining between them. CDR3 size: 11 residues. This chain's CDR3 is CASSSTDTQYF. The CDR3 nucleotides read TGTGCCAGCAGTTCGACAGATACGCAGTATTTT. Using reference TRBV28 and TRBJ2-3 for the parts outside the CDR3, the full variable domain is DVKVTQSSRYLVKRTGEKVFLECVQDMDHENMFWYRQDPGLGLRLIYFSYDVKMKEKGDIPEGYSVSREKKERFSLILESASTNQTSMYLCASSSTDTQYFGPGTRLTVL.

This clonotype occurred a few times. The rearrangement joins TRBV10-2 to TRBJ2-1, with 7 bases that match TRBD2. The CDR3 totals 15 residues. The ends lost 8 bases at V and 5 bases at J; junction bases unmatched: 12. Germline loops: CDR1 WSHSY, CDR2 SAAADI. CDR3 DNA: TGCGCCAGCGGAACTGCGGGGGTCCGGAACAATGAGCAGTTCTTC. This encodes CASGTAGVRNNEQFF.

This clonotype appeared many times. The chain employs TRBV7-8 and TRBJ2-5, with TRBD1 matching 9 bases. The trim removed 4 bases at V and 5 bases at J, leaving 14 bases unmatched. Germline V gene data show CDR1 as SGHVS and CDR2 as FQNEAQ. The CDR3 covers 17 residues. In DNA, the CDR3 is TGTGCCAGCAGCTACCTTCCGGGACAGGGTTTGCCCGAGACCCAGTACTTC. Encoded protein: CASSYLPGQGLPETQYF.

The V call is TRBV3-1, the J call TRBJ2-2, with D unresolved. Germline CDR1 LGHDT, CDR2 YNNKEL (reference sequence). V lost 3 bases and J 0 bases, leaving 5 bases between the germline ends. This CDR3 has 14 amino acids. CDR3 DNA: TGTGCCAGCAGCCACGGCGCGAACACCGGGGAGCTGTTTTTT. It codes for CASSHGANTGELFF.